Shown below are 27 T cell receptor beta chains from a single sample sequenced in a study of T cells in Graves' hyperthyroidism and ophthalmopathy. It was RNA transcripts that yielded the amplified TCR beta CDR3 regions. TCR CDR3 regions were first amplified by RT-PCR with HTBI primers. In TCRdb, the multiplex PCR reads were re-called with MiXCR into one record per CDR3 protein. Of some 570,000 distinct CDR3 sequences in the sample, 15% to 20% were seen once. The sample comprised blood. The receptor set was obtained from a woman aged 18-30 years with Graves' ophthalmopathy.

This clonotype appeared a few times. This chain links TRBV27 with TRBJ2-5; perhaps TRBD1 as D (5 bases). This CDR3 spans 17 amino acids. Trimming took off 4 bases at V and 4 bases at J, with 22 bases between the two ends. Germline values: CDR1 MNHEY, CDR2 SMNVEV (reference sequence). The CDR3 here is CASSSRPGRVARETQYF. The CDR3 DNA is TGTGCCAGCAGTTCCCGGCCCGGCAGGGTAGCTCGAGAGACCCAGTACTTC.

This clonotype was counted many times. Written as DNA, the CDR3 is TGTGCCAGCAATTCAGCAAAACACTCTGGAAACACCATATATTTT. Amino acids: CASNSAKHSGNTIYF. This chain connects TRBV27 to TRBJ1-3; D unclear. Germline V CDR1 and CDR2: MNHEY, SMNVEV (reference sequence). The CDR3 is 15 amino acids. V was pared by 7 bases and J by 0 bases, with 13 bases between.

This clonotype was counted many times. The chain links TRBV3-1 to TRBJ1-1, with a possible D match to TRBD1 (5 bases). CDR1 LGHDT and CDR2 YNNKEL come from the germline V gene (reference sequence). The CDR3 contains 14 residues. The V gene lost 3 bases and the J gene lost 6 bases, with 14 bases spanning the gap. The DNA of the CDR3 is TGTGCCAGCAGCCAGACGGGAAGGGGCGCTGAAGCTTTCTTT. It yields the protein CASSQTGRGAEAFF.

The table lists this clonotype with a few counts. This chain connects TRBV9 to TRBJ2-1, with a weak D call TRBD2 (6 bases). The V end lost 4 bases, the J end lost 6 bases, and 17 bases lay between the germline ends. The length of the CDR3 is 15 residues. The germline V gene has CDR1 SGDLS and CDR2 YYNGEE. The CDR3 DNA reads as TGTGCCAGCAGCCGAACCGGGACTCAAATCAATGAGCAGTTCTTC. Its translation is CASSRTGTQINEQFF.

This clonotype was counted ten times or more. The chain employs TRBV6-2 or TRBV6-3 and TRBJ2-1, with a possible D match to TRBD1 (5 bases). This CDR3 has 12 residues. With 4 bases removed from V and 12 bases from J, the gap between germline ends came to 13 bases. Germline assignment: CDR1 MNHEY and CDR2 SVGEGT. The CDR3 sequence: CASSLDKWTQFF. CDR3 nucleotides: TGTGCCAGCAGTTTGGACAAGTGGACGCAGTTCTTC.

This clonotype was found many times. The chain combines TRBV28 with TRBJ1-2; D not resolved. V shed 2 bases and J shed 4 bases, with 8 bases lying between them. CDR3 length: 13 residues. The germline V gene has CDR1 MDHEN and CDR2 SYDVKM. CDR3 region: CASSLAQLYGYTF. The CDR3 DNA is TGTGCCAGCAGTTTAGCGCAACTCTATGGCTACACCTTC.

This clonotype was seen only a few times. J is TRBJ1-1 and V is TRBV19, with D possibly being TRBD1 (6 bases). There are 17 residues in the CDR3. Germline values: CDR1 LNHDA, CDR2 SQIVND (reference sequence). Trimming shortened V by 1 base and J by 1 base, and 16 bases separated the two germline ends. The CDR3 nucleotides are TGTGCCAGTAGTATAGCGGCCCCGGACAGACCGAACACTGAAGCTTTCTTT. It codes for CASSIAAPDRPNTEAFF.

At least ten counts were recorded for this clonotype. This CDR3 is CASSLVGQIHQPQHF. The DNA of the CDR3 is TGTGCCAGCAGCTTGGTAGGACAGATTCATCAGCCCCAGCATTTT. The chain links TRBV5-5 to TRBJ1-5, with a possible D match to TRBD1 (6 bases). The CDR3 consists of 15 residues. Germline assignment: CDR1 SGHKS and CDR2 YYEKEE (reference sequence). Trimming removed 0 bases at V and 5 bases at J, with 12 bases between.

The gene calls are TRBV6-1 and TRBJ2-7; D gene uncertain. Trimming cost V 6 bases and J 4 bases, with 10 bases left between them. The CDR3 has 12 residues. The germline V gene encodes CDR1 MNHNS and CDR2 SASEGT. The CDR3 nucleotides are TGTGCCAGCAGCCGCGGAAATTACGAGCAGTACTTC. This translates into CASSRGNYEQYF.

The chain carries TRBV30 and TRBJ2-5, with 13 bases matching TRBD2. The CDR3 extends over 16 amino acids. CDR1 and CDR2 from the germline V gene are GTSNPN and SVGIG (reference sequence). Trimming took 2 bases from V and 2 from J; bases not matched to a gene: 5. The CDR3, as DNA: TGTGCCTGGAGTCCAGGACTAGCGGGAGAACAAGAGACCCAGTACTTC. It is translated as CAWSPGLAGEQETQYF.

There are many counts of this clonotype. This chain uses TRBV3-1 with TRBJ2-5; 9 bases match TRBD1. The CDR3 loop spans 14 amino acids. Germline assignment: CDR1 LGHDT and CDR2 YNNKEL (reference sequence). V was clipped by 1 base and J by 4 bases; unmatched bases: 1. CDR3 sequence reads: CASSQGGQGETQYF. As DNA, the CDR3 is TGTGCCAGCAGCCAAGGGGGACAGGGAGAGACCCAGTACTTC.

This clonotype has a count of ten or more. The chain has TRBV2 and TRBJ2-5; D is perhaps TRBD2 (6 bases). Germline V gives CDR1 SNHLY, CDR2 FYNNEI. The CDR3 loop spans 11 amino acids. Trimming removed 7 bases at V and 5 bases at J, with 8 bases between. CDR3 in DNA: TGTGCCAGCACCCGGGGGGAGACCCAGTACTTC. Its protein product is CASTRGETQYF. Full variable domain (rest looked up from reference TRBV2 and TRBJ2-5): EPEVTQTPSHQVTQMGQEVILRCVPISNHLYFYWYRQILGQKVEFLVSFYNNEISEKSEIFDDQFSVERPDGSNFTLKIRSTKLEDSAMYFCASTRGETQYFGPGTRLLVL.

This chain links TRBV14 with TRBJ2-7, with TRBD2 identical over 9 bases. Losses at the gene ends were 4 bases for V and 3 bases for J; bases not matched to a gene: 13. From germline, CDR1 is SGHDN and CDR2 FVKESK. The CDR3 runs 17 residues. The CDR3 region has the DNA TGTGCCAGCAGCCCCACCTTATCCAGCGGGAGGCACTACGAGCAGTACTTC. Translation gives CASSPTLSSGRHYEQYF.

The chain employs TRBV5-4 and TRBJ1-5, with 7 positions matching TRBD1. The length of the CDR3 is 14 residues. J lost 5 bases, V lost 5 bases, and 7 bases had no gene match. Germline V CDR1 and CDR2: SGHNT, YYREEE (reference sequence). For the CDR3, the DNA is TGTGCCAGCAGTCAACAGGGGACGGATCAGCCCCAGCATTTT. Translating gives CASSQQGTDQPQHF.

At least ten counts were recorded for this clonotype. CDR3 sequence: CASSYGTASETQYF. DNA of the CDR3: TGTGCCAGCAGCTACGGGACGGCTAGCGAGACCCAGTACTTC. The genes are TRBV7-2 and TRBJ2-5; possibly TRBD1 or TRBD2 for D (5 bases each). Germline V gives CDR1 SGHTA, CDR2 FQGNSA. This CDR3 is built from 14 residues. Trimming stripped 4 bases from V and 5 bases from J, with 14 bases between.

V is TRBV7-9 and J is TRBJ2-3; D unclear. The length of the CDR3 is 10 residues. Germline V gene lookup returns CDR1 SEHNR and CDR2 FQNEAQ (reference sequence). The germline V and J ends were trimmed by 7 bases and 6 bases, with 5 bases remaining between them. The DNA for the CDR3 is TGTGCCAGCAATAGGGATACGCAGTATTTT. Residues: CASNRDTQYF. The full variable domain, completed using reference TRBV7-9 and TRBJ2-3, is DTGVSQNPRHKITKRGQNVTFRCDPISEHNRLYWYRQTLGQGPEFLTYFQNEAQLEKSRLLSDRFSAERPKGSFSTLEIQRTEQGDSAMYLCASNRDTQYFGPGTRLTVL.

The V call is TRBV11-2, the J call TRBJ1-1; 10 bases fit TRBD1. J was trimmed by 4 bases and V by 8 bases; bases with no gene match: 13. Germline-derived CDR1 and CDR2 are SGHAT and FQNNGV. This CDR3 spans 16 amino acids. The CDR3 reads CASGSFAGTGVTEAFF. In DNA, the CDR3 is TGTGCCAGCGGTTCCTTTGCCGGGACAGGGGTCACTGAAGCTTTCTTT. The full variable domain, completed using reference TRBV11-2 and TRBJ1-1, is EAGVAQSPRYKIIEKRQSVAFWCNPISGHATLYWYQQILGQGPKLLIQFQNNGVVDDSQLPKDRFSAERLKGVDSTLKIQPAKLEDSAVYLCASGSFAGTGVTEAFFGQGTRLTVV.

V usage is TRBV9 and J usage is TRBJ2-5; TRBD2 matches at 7 bases. CDR1 is SGDLS and CDR2 is YYNGEE in the germline V gene. V was clipped by 2 bases and J by 4 bases; unmatched bases: 11. This CDR3 contains 16 residues. This CDR3 reads CASSVGGSIPPETQYF. CDR3 DNA sequence: TGTGCCAGCAGCGTCGGCGGGAGCATTCCCCCAGAGACCCAGTACTTC. Based on the CDR3 plus reference TRBV9 and TRBJ2-5, the full variable domain is DSGVTQTPKHLITATGQRVTLRCSPRSGDLSVYWYQQSLDQGLQFLIQYYNGEERAKGNILERFSAQQFPDLHSELNLSSLELGDSALYFCASSVGGSIPPETQYFGPGTRLLVL.

V is TRBV28 and J is TRBJ1-5; TRBD1 agrees at 7 bases. The CDR3 runs to 16 residues. Germline V gene lookup returns CDR1 MDHEN and CDR2 SYDVKM. V trimming: 6 bases; J trimming: 5 bases; junction bases outside the gene matches: 13. The CDR3, as DNA: TGTGCCAGCAGGCCACACAGGGGAGCGAGGCATCAGCCCCAGCATTTT. This codes for CASRPHRGARHQPQHF. The whole variable domain, remainder taken from reference TRBV28 and TRBJ1-5, is DVKVTQSSRYLVKRTGEKVFLECVQDMDHENMFWYRQDPGLGLRLIYFSYDVKMKEKGDIPEGYSVSREKKERFSLILESASTNQTSMYLCASRPHRGARHQPQHFGDGTRLSIL.

This clonotype appeared a few times. The V call is TRBV12-3 or TRBV12-4, the J call TRBJ1-1; 9 nucleotides match TRBD1. V shed 5 bases, J shed 6 bases, and the junction held 7 bases outside the gene matches. This CDR3 is 14 amino acids long. CDR3 nucleotide sequence: TGTGCCAGCAGTCCGGGACAGGGAATACCTGAAGCTTTCTTT. The encoded protein is CASSPGQGIPEAFF.

The chain is built from TRBV5-1 and TRBJ1-1; possible D gene TRBD1, 5 bases. Trimming pared 4 bases from V and 0 bases from J, leaving 16 bases between. Germline V gene sequence: CDR1 SGHRS, CDR2 YFSETQ. The CDR3 is 16 amino acids. For the CDR3, the DNA is TGCGCCAGCAGCCCGGGGGACGGAAGCATGAACACTGAAGCTTTCTTT. It codes for CASSPGDGSMNTEAFF.

At least ten counts were recorded for this clonotype. The gene calls are TRBV2 and TRBJ2-5; 7 bases line up with TRBD1. J was trimmed by 1 base and V by 6 bases; bases with no gene match: 8. CDR3 length: 15 amino acids. Per germline, CDR1 SNHLY and CDR2 FYNNEI. This chain's CDR3 is CASRGNTGAQETQYF. Here the CDR3 DNA reads TGTGCCAGCAGAGGAAATACAGGGGCCCAAGAGACCCAGTACTTC.

V gene TRBV19 combines with J gene TRBJ2-5; D gene uncertain. The CDR3 extends over 13 amino acids. Deletions cut 3 bases from V and 0 bases from J, with 5 bases between. From germline, CDR1 is LNHDA and CDR2 SQIVND (reference sequence). The DNA for the CDR3 is TGTGCCAGTAGTATCGGAAACCAAGAGACCCAGTACTTC. Its translation is CASSIGNQETQYF.

There are a few counts of this clonotype. The genes are TRBV24-1 and TRBJ2-3; 8 bases are a match to TRBD1. This CDR3 contains 15 residues. The junction had 3 bases not matched to a gene; V was cut back by 3 bases and J by 2 bases. Germline V CDR1 and CDR2: KGHDR, SFDVKD. The CDR3 coding sequence is TGTGCCACCAGTGATCGACAGGGGACCACAGATACGCAGTATTTT. Its translation is CATSDRQGTTDTQYF.

This clonotype was detected a few times. The CDR3 nucleotides read TGCGCCAGCAGCCAAGTAACAGGGGGCACCCCTGGCACCTTC. Translating it yields CASSQVTGGTPGTF. The gene calls are TRBV4-3 and TRBJ1-2, with TRBD1 identical over 9 bases. J lost 13 bases, V lost 1 base, and 10 bases had no gene match. Germline V CDR1 and CDR2: LGHNA, YSLEER. The CDR3 extends over 14 amino acids.

This clonotype has a handful of counts. This chain joins TRBV6-1 and TRBJ1-1; 12 bases fit TRBD1. The CDR3 spans 14 residues. V lost 6 bases to trimming and J lost 7 bases; unmatched junction nucleotides: 6. CDR1 and CDR2 (germline): MNHNS, SASEGT. CDR3 coding DNA: TGTGCCAGCAGGGGGGACAGGGGGCCCTTTGAAGCTTTCTTT. The encoded protein is CASRGDRGPFEAFF.

The J gene is TRBJ2-3, the V gene TRBV27; 12 nucleotides match TRBD2. Germline loops: CDR1 MNHEY, CDR2 SMNVEV (reference sequence). The CDR3 consists of 15 residues. V dropped 7 bases and J dropped 4; count of bases not matched to a gene: 6. The CDR3 DNA is TGTGCCAGCACCGTACTAGCGGGGGGCGCAGATACGCAGTATTTT. Translated, it gives CASTVLAGGADTQYF.